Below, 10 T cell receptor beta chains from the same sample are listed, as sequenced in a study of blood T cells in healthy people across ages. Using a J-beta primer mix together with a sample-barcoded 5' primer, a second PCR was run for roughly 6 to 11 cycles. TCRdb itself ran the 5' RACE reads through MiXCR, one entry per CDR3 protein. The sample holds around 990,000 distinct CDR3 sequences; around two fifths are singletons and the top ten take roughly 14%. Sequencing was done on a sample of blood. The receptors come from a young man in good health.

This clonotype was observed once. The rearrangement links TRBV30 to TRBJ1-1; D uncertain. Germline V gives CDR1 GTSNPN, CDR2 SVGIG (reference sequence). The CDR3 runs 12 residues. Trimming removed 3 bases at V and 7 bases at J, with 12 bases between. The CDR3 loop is CAWSHREGEAFF. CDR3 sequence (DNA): TGTGCCTGGAGCCACCGGGAAGGTGAAGCTTTCTTT. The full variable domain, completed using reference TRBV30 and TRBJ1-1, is SQTIHQWPATLVQPVGSPLSLECTVEGTSNPNLYWYRQAAGRGLQLLFYSVGIGQISSEVPQNLSASRPQDRQFILSSKKLLLSDSGFYLCAWSHREGEAFFGQGTRLTVV.

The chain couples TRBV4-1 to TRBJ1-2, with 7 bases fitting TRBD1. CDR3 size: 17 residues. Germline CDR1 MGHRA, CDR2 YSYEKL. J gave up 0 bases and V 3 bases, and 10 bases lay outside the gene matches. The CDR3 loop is CASSHGQGGFPNYGYTF. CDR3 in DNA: TGCGCCAGCAGCCATGGCCAGGGGGGATTTCCTAACTATGGCTACACCTTC.

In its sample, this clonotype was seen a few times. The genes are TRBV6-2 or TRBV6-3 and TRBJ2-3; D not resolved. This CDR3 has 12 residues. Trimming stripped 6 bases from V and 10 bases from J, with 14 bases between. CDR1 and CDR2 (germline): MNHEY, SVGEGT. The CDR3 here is CASSPTSPAQYF. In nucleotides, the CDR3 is TGTGCCAGCAGCCCGACATCGCCGGCGCAGTATTTT.

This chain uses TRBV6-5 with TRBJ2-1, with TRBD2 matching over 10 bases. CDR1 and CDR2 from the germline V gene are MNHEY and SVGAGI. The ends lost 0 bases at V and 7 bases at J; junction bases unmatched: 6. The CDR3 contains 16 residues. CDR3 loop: CASSYSVAGGFNEQFF. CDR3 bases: TGTGCCAGCAGTTACTCCGTAGCGGGGGGATTTAATGAGCAGTTCTTC.

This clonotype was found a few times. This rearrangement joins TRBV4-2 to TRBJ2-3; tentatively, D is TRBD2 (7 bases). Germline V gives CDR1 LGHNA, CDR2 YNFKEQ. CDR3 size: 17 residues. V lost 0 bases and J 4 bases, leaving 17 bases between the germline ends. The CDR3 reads CASSQDQGGGDADTQYF. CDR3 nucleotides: TGTGCCAGCAGCCAAGATCAAGGGGGGGGGGACGCAGATACGCAGTATTTT.

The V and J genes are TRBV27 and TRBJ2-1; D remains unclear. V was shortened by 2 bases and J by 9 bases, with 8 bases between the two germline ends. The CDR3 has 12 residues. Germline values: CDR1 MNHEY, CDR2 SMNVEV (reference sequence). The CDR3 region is CASSLNSGEQFF. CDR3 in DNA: TGTGCCAGCAGTTTAAATAGTGGTGAGCAGTTCTTC.

For the CDR3, the DNA is TGTGCCAGCAGTTACGCGAAGGGAAATAATTCACCCCTCCACTTT. Protein sequence: CASSYAKGNNSPLHF. This rearrangement joins TRBV6-6 to TRBJ1-6; D unresolved. The V gene lost 2 bases and the J gene lost 5 bases, with 10 bases spanning the gap. The length of the CDR3 is 15 residues. Per germline, CDR1 MNHNY and CDR2 SVGAGI (reference sequence).

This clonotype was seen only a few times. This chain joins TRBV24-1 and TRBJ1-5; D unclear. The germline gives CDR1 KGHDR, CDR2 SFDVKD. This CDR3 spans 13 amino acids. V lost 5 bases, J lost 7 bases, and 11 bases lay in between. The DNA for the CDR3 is TGTGCCACCAGTGCCTCGGCTTCCCAGCCCCAGCATTTT. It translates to CATSASASQPQHF.

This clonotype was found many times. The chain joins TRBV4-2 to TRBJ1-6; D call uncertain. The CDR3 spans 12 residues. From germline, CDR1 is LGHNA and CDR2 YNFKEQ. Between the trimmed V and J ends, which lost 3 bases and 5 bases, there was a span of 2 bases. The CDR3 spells CASSQNNSPLHF. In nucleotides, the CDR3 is TGTGCCAGCAGCCAGAATAATTCACCCCTCCACTTT.

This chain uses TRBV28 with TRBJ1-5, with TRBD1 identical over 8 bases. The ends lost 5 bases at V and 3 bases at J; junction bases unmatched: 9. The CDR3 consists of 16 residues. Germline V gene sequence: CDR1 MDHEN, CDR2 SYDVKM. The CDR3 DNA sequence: TGTGCCAGCAGTGTGGGGCTGGACAGGGACAATCAGCCCCAGCATTTT. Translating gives CASSVGLDRDNQPQHF.